This T cell receptor beta chain was sequenced during a study of T cell responses to AZD1222 COVID-19 vaccine. Assay used: immunoSEQ multiplex PCR; TCRdb lists only in-frame clones, some missing. The sample lists 110,000 to 150,000 clones, over 85% occurring once. V gave up 3 bases and J gave up 3 bases; unmatched junction bases: 2. CDR1 and CDR2 from the germline V gene are LGHNA and YSLEER. The length of the CDR3 is 15 residues. The receptor's source is an adult in good health. The material sequenced was peripheral blood, taken on day 0 of AZD1222 vaccination. The chain has TRBV4-3 and TRBJ1-4; TRBD1 aligns across 9 bases. This CDR3 is CASSQGTGSNEKLFF. In DNA, the CDR3 is TGCGCCAGCAGCCAGGGGACAGGGTCTAATGAAAAACTGTTTTTT.